This T cell receptor (beta chain) was found in a study of blood T cell repertoires in COVID-19. Whole-study context: Some COVID-19 samples were acute and others convalescent; all came from the United States, Italy and Spain.

Sequencing used immunoSEQ multiplex PCR; TCRdb keeps in-frame clones, though not all of them. The sample carries 200,000 or so clones, 80% to 85% recorded once. Cohort placement rested on clinical history that participants reported themselves. This CDR3 contains 16 residues. The V end was cut by 5 bases, the J end by 0 bases, with 15 bases between. Germline CDR1 and CDR2: PRHDT and FYEKMQ (reference sequence). The chain uses TRBV13 and TRBJ2-3; TRBD1 is a possible D gene (5 bases). The sequencing sample was made of PBMCs or T cells enriched from blood (not recorded which). The clonotype was recovered from a middle-aged man who had recovered from COVID-19. The CDR3 bases are TGTGCCAGCAGCGCCCCATGGGGCTCTAGCACAGATACGCAGTATTTT. This sequence encodes CASSAPWGSSTDTQYF. Full variable domain (rest looked up from reference TRBV13 and TRBJ2-3): AAGVIQSPRHLIKEKRETATLKCYPIPRHDTVYWYQQGPGQDPQFLISFYEKMQSDKGSIPDRFSAQQFSDYHSELNMSSLELGDSALYFCASSAPWGSSTDTQYFGPGTRLTVL.